The following is a TCR beta chain sequence with its context. Methods used by the authors: Using reference gene primer amplification, nucleated cell counts were estimated. Libraries were prepared by immunoSEQ multiplex PCR; TCRdb keeps only in-frame clonotypes and omits some of them. The V and J calls and the clone size are those of that table, but D and trimming were determined from the DNA. Among about 37,000 clones listed, roughly nine tenths were seen once. This entry belongs to a study of blood T cell repertoires in COVID-19. Per the germline V gene, CDR1 is SGHTA and CDR2 is FQGNSA. Trimming removed 1 base at V and 6 bases at J, with 7 bases between. This CDR3 is built from 12 residues.

The gene calls are TRBV7-2 and TRBJ2-7; D ambiguous. The sample comprised peripheral blood. The TCR comes from a woman in her thirties in a cohort sampled during active COVID-19. CDR3 amino acids: CASSLGRSEQYF. The CDR3 bases are TGTGCCAGCAGCTTAGGTCGGAGCGAGCAGTACTTC.